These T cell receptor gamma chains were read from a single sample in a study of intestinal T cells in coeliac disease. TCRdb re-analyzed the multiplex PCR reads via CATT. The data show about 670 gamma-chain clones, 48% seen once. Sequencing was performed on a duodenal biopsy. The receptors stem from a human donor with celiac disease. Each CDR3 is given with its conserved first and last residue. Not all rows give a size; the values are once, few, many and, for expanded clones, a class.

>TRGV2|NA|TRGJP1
CATWDGPVTTGWFKIF
TGTGCCACCTGGGACGGGCCTGTTACCACTGGTTGGTTCAAGATATTT
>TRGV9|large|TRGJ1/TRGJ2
CALWEPCKNYYKKLF
TGTGCCTTGTGGGAGCCCTGTAAAAATTATTATAAGAAACTCTTT
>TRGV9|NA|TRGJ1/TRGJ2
CALWEFEIIIRKVF
TGTGCCTTGTGGGAGTTCGAGATTATTATAAGAAAGGTGTTC
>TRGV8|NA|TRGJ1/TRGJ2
CATGIVPSNKKLF
TGTGCCACTGGGATAGTTCCCTCCAATAAGAAACTCTTT
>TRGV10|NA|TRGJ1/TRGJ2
CAALGLRYKKLF
TGTGCTGCGTTGGGATTACGGTATAAGAAACTCTTT
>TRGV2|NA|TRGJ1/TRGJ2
CAPLDHKKLF
TGTGCCCCACTTGATCATAAGAAACTCTTT
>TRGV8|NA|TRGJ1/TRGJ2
CATWIGIDYKKLF
TGTGCCACCTGGATAGGCATAGATTATAAGAAACTCTTT
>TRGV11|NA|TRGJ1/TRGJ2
CACWIRPAFTYKKLF
TGTGCCTGCTGGATTAGGCCGGCTTTTACTTATAAGAAACTCTTT
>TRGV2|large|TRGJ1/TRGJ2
CATFFGYYKKLF
TGTGCCACTTTTTTCGGTTATTATAAGAAACTCTTT
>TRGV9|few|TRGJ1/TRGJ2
CALWETSHFNKKLF
TGTGCCTTGTGGGAGACCTCGCACTTTAATAAGAAACTCTTT
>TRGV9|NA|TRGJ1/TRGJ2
CALWEVPPRTKLF
TGTGCCTTGTGGGAGGTGCCCCCCCGGACGAAACTCTTT
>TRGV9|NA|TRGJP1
CALWECRLKIF
TGTGCCTTGTGGGAGTGCCGGCTCAAGATATTT
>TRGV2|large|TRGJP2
CATWDGSSSDWIKTF
TGTGCCACCTGGGACGGTAGCAGTAGTGATTGGATCAAGACGTTT
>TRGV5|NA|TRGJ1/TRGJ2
CATWDSGGYKKLF
TGTGCCACCTGGGACAGCGGAGGTTATAAGAAACTCTTT
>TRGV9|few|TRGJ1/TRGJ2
CALWEGLYYYKKLF
TGTGCCTTGTGGGAGGGGCTCTATTATTATAAGAAACTCTTT
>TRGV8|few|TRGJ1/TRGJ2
CATWDSPLLITKKLF
TGTGCCACCTGGGATAGCCCCCTTCTTATTACTAAGAAACTCTTC
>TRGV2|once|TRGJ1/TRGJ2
CATLGRFRFIIKKLF
TGTGCCACCTTGGGACGGTTCCGTTTTATTATAAAGAAACTCTTT
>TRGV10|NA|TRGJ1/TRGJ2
CAAWENKKLF
TGTGCTGCGTGGGAAAATAAGAAACTCTTT
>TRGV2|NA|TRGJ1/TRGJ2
CATWDWAVRMRNYYKKLF
TGTGCCACCTGGGACTGGGCCGTTAGGATGAGGAATTATTATAAGAAACTCTTT
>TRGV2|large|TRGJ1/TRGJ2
CATWDGIQSNYYKKLF
TGTGCCACCTGGGACGGGATCCAATCGAATTATTATAAGAAACTCTTT
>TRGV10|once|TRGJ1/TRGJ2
CAAWDLAGNYKKLF
TGTGCTGCGTGGGATTTAGCCGGCAATTATAAGAAACTCTTT
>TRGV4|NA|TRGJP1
CATWVDDRWFKIF
TGTGCCACCTGGGTTGATGACCGCTGGTTCAAGATATTT
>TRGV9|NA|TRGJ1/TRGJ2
CALCVASKKLF
TGTGCCTTGTGTGTGGCTTCTAAGAAACTCTTT
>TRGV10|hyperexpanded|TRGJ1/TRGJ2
CAAWDYYKKLF
TGTGCTGCGTGGGATTATTATAAGAAACTCTTT
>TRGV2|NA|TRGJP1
CADLGRAEICWFKIF
TGTGCCGACCTGGGACGGGCCGAGATTTGTTGGTTCAAGATATTT